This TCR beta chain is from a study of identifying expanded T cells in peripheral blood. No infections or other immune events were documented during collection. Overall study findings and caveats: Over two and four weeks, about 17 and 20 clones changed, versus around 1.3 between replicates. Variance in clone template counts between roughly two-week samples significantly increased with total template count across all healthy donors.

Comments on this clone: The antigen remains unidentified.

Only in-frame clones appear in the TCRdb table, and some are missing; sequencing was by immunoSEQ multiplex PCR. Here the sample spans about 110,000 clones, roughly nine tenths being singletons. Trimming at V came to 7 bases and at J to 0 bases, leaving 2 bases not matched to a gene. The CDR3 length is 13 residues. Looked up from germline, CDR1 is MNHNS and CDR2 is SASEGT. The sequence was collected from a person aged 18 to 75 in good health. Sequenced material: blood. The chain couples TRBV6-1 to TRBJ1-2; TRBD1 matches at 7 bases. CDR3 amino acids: CASTDRTNYGYTF. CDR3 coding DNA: TGTGCCAGCACGGACAGGACTAACTATGGCTACACCTTC.